The 29 T cell receptor beta chains below were found in one sample sequenced in a study of T cell responses to AZD1222 COVID-19 vaccine. Generated by immunoSEQ multiplex PCR, the TCRdb table keeps only in-frame clones and is missing some. The sample lists 100,000 to 150,000 clones; about 86% were seen once. The sequencing used peripheral blood, collected on day 0 of AZD1222 vaccination. The source of these receptors is an adult in good health.

The chain recombines TRBV9 with TRBJ2-5, with 7 positions matching TRBD2. There are 14 residues in the CDR3. CDR1 SGDLS and CDR2 YYNGEE come from the germline V gene. With V trimmed by 4 bases and J by 5 bases, 8 bases remained unmatched. The DNA for the CDR3 is TGTGCCAGCAGCTCGACTAGCCGGGCCGAGACCCAGTACTTC. As protein: CASSSTSRAETQYF.

The chain uses TRBV11-2 and TRBJ2-1; D may be TRBD2 (6 bases). V was shortened by 1 base and J by 9 bases, with 19 bases between the two germline ends. Germline V lookup: CDR1 SGHAT, CDR2 FQNNGV. There are 16 residues in the CDR3. The CDR3 nucleotides read TGTGCCAGCAGCTTAGTCCCGGGACTGTCGTTCGGTGAGCAGTTCTTC. The encoded protein is CASSLVPGLSFGEQFF.

The chain links TRBV6-5 to TRBJ2-7, with TRBD1 matching over 8 bases. Germline assignment: CDR1 MNHEY and CDR2 SVGAGI. J was trimmed by 7 bases and V by 2 bases; bases with no gene match: 10. The CDR3 consists of 15 residues. CDR3 DNA: TGTGCCAGCAGTTACACCGGCCAGGGGGCTTGGGAGCAGTACTTC. This encodes CASSYTGQGAWEQYF.

The V and J genes are TRBV12-3 or TRBV12-4 and TRBJ2-1, with D possibly being TRBD1 or TRBD2 (6 bases each). V lost 5 bases and J lost 8, with 13 bases in between. CDR3 size: 13 residues. The CDR3 sequence: CASSRQEGDEQFF. CDR3 coding DNA: TGTGCCAGCAGTCGCCAGGAGGGGGATGAGCAGTTCTTC.

The rearrangement uses TRBV7-8 and TRBJ2-3; 9 bases are a match to TRBD2. There are 17 residues in the CDR3. Per the germline V gene, CDR1 is SGHVS and CDR2 is FQNEAQ. With V trimmed by 5 bases and J by 4 bases, 13 bases remained unmatched. CDR3 protein: CASSPRLAEGPADTQYF. The CDR3 DNA is TGTGCCAGCAGCCCACGACTAGCGGAGGGACCCGCAGATACGCAGTATTTT.

This chain joins TRBV18 and TRBJ1-1; D perhaps matches TRBD1 (6 bases). V dropped 2 bases and J dropped 5 bases, with 15 bases sitting between them. CDR1 KGHSH and CDR2 LQKENI come from the germline V gene. This CDR3 contains 15 residues. DNA for the CDR3: TGTGCCAGCTCACCATACGGACAGCCTGGGACTGAAGCTTTCTTT. Amino acid sequence: CASSPYGQPGTEAFF. The full variable domain, its missing parts supplied by reference TRBV18 and TRBJ1-1, is NAGVMQNPRHLVRRRGQEARLRCSPMKGHSHVYWYRQLPEEGLKFMVYLQKENIIDESGMPKERFSAEFPKEGPSILRIQQVVRGDSAAYFCASSPYGQPGTEAFFGQGTRLTVV.

The rearrangement uses TRBV28 and TRBJ2-1; 10 bases match TRBD2. Looked up from germline, CDR1 is MDHEN and CDR2 is SYDVKM. With V trimmed by 7 bases and J by 4 bases, 7 bases remained unmatched. The CDR3 contains 15 residues. CDR3 nucleotides: TGTGCCAGCAAGATGGGACTAGCGCCTTACAATGAGCAGTTCTTC. Residues: CASKMGLAPYNEQFF.

The gene calls are TRBV24-1 and TRBJ1-4; 8 bases align to TRBD1. Trimming took 3 bases from V and 1 from J; bases not matched to a gene: 12. The CDR3 length is 19 residues. Germline CDR1 KGHDR, CDR2 SFDVKD. The chain's CDR3 is CATSDPSTGVSGTNEKLFF. The DNA of the CDR3 is TGTGCCACCAGTGATCCATCGACAGGGGTGTCGGGAACTAATGAAAAACTGTTTTTT.

This clone has a single count. The rearrangement joins TRBV27 to TRBJ2-7, with 7 bases fitting TRBD2. From germline, CDR1 is MNHEY and CDR2 SMNVEV (reference sequence). With V trimmed by 6 bases and J by 0 bases, 5 bases remained unmatched. This CDR3 spans 14 amino acids. Here the CDR3 reads CASRLARDSYEQYF. The CDR3 bases are TGTGCCAGCAGACTAGCGAGAGACTCCTACGAGCAGTACTTC.

The CDR3 protein is CALQNRAYEQYF. CDR3 coding DNA: TGTGCCTTACAAAACAGGGCCTACGAGCAGTACTTC. V is TRBV30 and J is TRBJ2-7; tentative D call: TRBD1 (6 bases). Germline V gene lookup returns CDR1 GTSNPN and CDR2 SVGIG (reference sequence). Trimming removed 7 bases from V and 2 bases from J, with 12 bases in between. The CDR3 totals 12 residues.

The rearrangement links TRBV5-1 to TRBJ2-5; D tentatively fits TRBD1 or TRBD2 (5 bases each). CDR3 length equals 14 residues. Trimming took off 5 bases at V and 4 bases at J, with 15 bases between the two ends. Germline V gives CDR1 SGHRS, CDR2 YFSETQ. CDR3: CASRGTVTRETQYF. The CDR3 DNA is TGCGCCAGCAGAGGGACCGTAACGCGAGAGACCCAGTACTTC.

This clone is a singleton in its sample. This chain connects TRBV9 to TRBJ1-2; a weak D match, TRBD1 (6 bases). The V gene's germline CDR1 is SGDLS and CDR2 YYNGEE. Deletions cut 3 bases from V and 10 bases from J, with 19 bases between. The length of the CDR3 is 14 residues. CDR3 amino acids: CASSEGQTLWDYTF. The DNA for the CDR3 is TGTGCCAGCAGCGAAGGACAGACACTATGGGACTACACCTTC.

The chain has TRBV9 and TRBJ2-3, with TRBD1 identical over 7 bases. Germline lookup yields CDR1 SGDLS and CDR2 YYNGEE. The CDR3 has 17 residues. V shed 0 bases and J 4 bases; nucleotides not matched to a gene: 11. The CDR3 DNA sequence: TGTGCCAGCAGCGTAGCTTCCGACAGGGTTTGGTCAGATACGCAGTATTTT. This sequence encodes CASSVASDRVWSDTQYF.

The J gene is TRBJ2-1, the V gene TRBV6-5, with 11 bases that match TRBD2. Trimming at V came to 2 bases and at J to 8 bases, leaving 5 bases not matched to a gene. CDR1 MNHEY and CDR2 SVGAGI come from the germline V gene. CDR3 length equals 15 residues. CDR3 region: CASSYTSGSTDEQFF. For the CDR3, the DNA is TGTGCCAGCAGTTACACTAGCGGGAGCACCGATGAGCAGTTCTTC.

This clone was observed a handful of times. V gene TRBV5-1 combines with J gene TRBJ2-5, with 7 bases aligning to TRBD1. V was clipped by 4 bases and J by 1 base; unmatched bases: 4. The CDR3 runs 14 residues. Germline lookup yields CDR1 SGHRS and CDR2 YFSETQ. The CDR3 here is CASSPGQFQETQYF. The DNA of the CDR3 is TGCGCCAGCAGCCCGGGACAGTTCCAAGAGACCCAGTACTTC.

The genes are TRBV12-3 or TRBV12-4 and TRBJ2-7; tentatively, D is TRBD1 (5 bases). V was pared by 2 bases and J by 6 bases, with 8 bases between. The CDR3 loop spans 12 amino acids. CDR3 sequence reads: CASSLQGGEQYF. In DNA, the CDR3 is TGTGCCAGCAGTTTACAGGGTGGCGAGCAGTACTTC.

The chain employs TRBV4-2 and TRBJ2-1; either TRBD1 or TRBD2 may supply D (5 bases each). This CDR3 is 16 amino acids long. Germline lookup yields CDR1 LGHNA and CDR2 YNFKEQ. Trimming took off 0 bases at V and 8 bases at J, with 17 bases between the two ends. CDR3 amino acids: CASSQDQNEMGDEQFF. The CDR3 DNA reads as TGTGCCAGCAGCCAAGATCAAAATGAAATGGGGGATGAGCAGTTCTTC.

V and J are TRBV9 and TRBJ1-2, with 12 bases lining up with TRBD1. This CDR3 has 17 residues. The germline gives CDR1 SGDLS, CDR2 YYNGEE. J lost 4 bases, V lost 6 bases, and 13 bases had no gene match. In DNA form, the CDR3 reads TGTGCCAGCACCGGGGGGTCTGGGACAGGGGGCCGCTATGGCTACACCTTC. Its protein is CASTGGSGTGGRYGYTF.

This rearrangement joins TRBV6-2 or TRBV6-3 to TRBJ1-5; a possible D gene is TRBD1 (5 bases). CDR1 MNHEY and CDR2 SVGEGT come from the germline V gene. The CDR3 length is 14 residues. V was clipped by 4 bases and J by 6 bases, with 13 bases between them. The CDR3 loop reads CASSWGRVAQPQHF. The CDR3, as DNA: TGTGCCAGCAGTTGGGGCAGGGTCGCTCAGCCCCAGCATTTT.

The chain links TRBV28 to TRBJ2-3, with 7 bases aligning to TRBD1. With V trimmed by 6 bases and J by 0 bases, 6 bases remained unmatched. CDR3 length: 15 residues. Germline values: CDR1 MDHEN, CDR2 SYDVKM. This chain's CDR3 is CASSPRQGSTDTQYF. CDR3 DNA: TGTGCCAGCAGCCCCAGACAGGGTAGCACAGATACGCAGTATTTT.

The CDR3 nucleotides are TGCGCCAGCAGCTTGGAGACAGGGAGGTCAGGCTACGAGCAGTACTTC. Amino acids: CASSLETGRSGYEQYF. The chain carries TRBV5-1 and TRBJ2-7, with D possibly matching TRBD1 (7 bases). Germline V gene sequence: CDR1 SGHRS, CDR2 YFSETQ. V was trimmed by 0 bases and J by 3 bases, leaving 16 bases between them. The CDR3 consists of 16 residues.

The V gene is TRBV5-8, the J gene TRBJ1-2; 9 nucleotides align to TRBD1. Trimming took 2 bases from V and 4 from J; bases not matched to a gene: 6. This CDR3 contains 15 residues. CDR1 is SGHTS, CDR2 YDEGEE, per germline. The CDR3, as DNA: TGTGCCAGCAGCTTCTTAGGGGACAGGGCCTATGGCTACACCTTC. Translating gives CASSFLGDRAYGYTF.

The rearrangement uses TRBV7-8 and TRBJ1-1; TRBD1 might be the D (6 bases). The CDR3 sequence is 14 residues long. With 5 bases removed from V and 5 bases from J, the gap between germline ends came to 15 bases. Per germline, CDR1 SGHVS and CDR2 FQNEAQ. The CDR3 region is CASSPNWGRTEAFF. The CDR3 DNA is TGTGCCAGCAGCCCGAATTGGGGGCGGACTGAAGCTTTCTTT. The entire variable domain, with the rest obtained from reference TRBV7-8 and TRBJ1-1, is as follows: GAGVSQSPRYKVAKRGQDVALRCDPISGHVSLFWYQQALGQGPEFLTYFQNEAQLDKSGLPSDRFFAERPEGSVSTLKIQRTQQEDSAVYLCASSPNWGRTEAFFGQGTRLTVV.

CDR3 sequence reads: CASSRGRGQGSTNEKLFF. In DNA form, the CDR3 reads TGTGCCAGTAGCCGCGGAAGGGGACAGGGGTCAACTAATGAAAAACTGTTTTTT. The chain couples TRBV19 to TRBJ1-4, with 10 bases that match TRBD1. After removal of 6 bases from V and 0 bases from J, the junction contained 10 bases not matched to a gene. Per the germline V gene, CDR1 is LNHDA and CDR2 is SQIVND (reference sequence). The CDR3 contains 18 residues.

The rearrangement links TRBV27 to TRBJ2-7; 7 bases match TRBD1. V shed 6 bases and J 1 base; nucleotides not matched to a gene: 3. The germline V gene has CDR1 MNHEY and CDR2 SMNVEV (reference sequence). This CDR3 has 13 amino acids. CDR3 nucleotides: TGTGCCAGCAGGGGGGACAGATCCTACGAGCAGTACTTC. The encoded protein is CASRGDRSYEQYF.

The CDR3 nucleotides read TGTGCAAGTCGCTCCAGACAGGGGGAGGCCGGGGAGCTGTTTTTT. It translates to CASRSRQGEAGELFF. The chain carries TRBV12-2 and TRBJ2-2; the table calls TRBD1, which could not be checked here. TRBV12-2 is a listed pseudogene. CDR3 length: 15 residues.

The chain employs TRBV6-6 and TRBJ1-1; no reliable D call. CDR1 is MNHNY and CDR2 is SVGAGI in the germline V gene (reference sequence). This CDR3 is built from 12 residues. V lost 5 bases, J lost 5 bases, and 9 bases lay in between. Written as DNA, the CDR3 is TGTGCCAGCAGTCTCGCCGGGACTGAAGCTTTCTTT. It is translated as CASSLAGTEAFF.

A single count supports this clone. For the CDR3, the DNA is TGTGCCAGCAACTCCCGTGGGGACAGGGGGCCCGGCTACACCTTC. Residues: CASNSRGDRGPGYTF. V usage is TRBV27 and J usage is TRBJ1-2; 12 positions match TRBD1. Germline CDR1 and CDR2: MNHEY and SMNVEV (reference sequence). The junction had 11 bases not matched to a gene; V was cut back by 7 bases and J by 8 bases. The CDR3 is 15 residues long.

The V call is TRBV19, the J call TRBJ2-1; TRBD1 is a possible D gene (6 bases). Trimming pared 6 bases from V and 1 base from J, leaving 13 bases between. The CDR3 runs to 15 residues. The germline gives CDR1 LNHDA, CDR2 SQIVND (reference sequence). The CDR3 DNA follows: TGTGCCAGTAGGCGACAGGCTCGGTCCTACAATGAGCAGTTCTTC. Amino acid sequence: CASRRQARSYNEQFF.